This TCR beta chain was identified during a study of T cell responses to AZD1222 COVID-19 vaccine. Overall study results and limits: Samples come after the peak T cell response, not at day 14.

Assay used: immunoSEQ multiplex PCR; TCRdb lists only in-frame clones, some missing. The sample carries tens of thousands of clones, roughly 88% recorded once. Germline loops: CDR1 WSHSY, CDR2 SAAADI. V trimming: 7 bases; J trimming: 4 bases; junction bases outside the gene matches: 7. CDR3 length: 15 amino acids. As regards this clone: Its specificity is unknown.

The V call is TRBV10-2, the J call TRBJ2-2; 9 nucleotides align to TRBD2. Sequencing used peripheral blood, obtained on day 0 of AZD1222 vaccination. This receptor was obtained from an adult in good health. CDR3 sequence: CASTLAGVPTGELFF. The CDR3 nucleotides are TGCGCCAGCACTTTAGCGGGAGTTCCCACCGGGGAGCTGTTTTTT.